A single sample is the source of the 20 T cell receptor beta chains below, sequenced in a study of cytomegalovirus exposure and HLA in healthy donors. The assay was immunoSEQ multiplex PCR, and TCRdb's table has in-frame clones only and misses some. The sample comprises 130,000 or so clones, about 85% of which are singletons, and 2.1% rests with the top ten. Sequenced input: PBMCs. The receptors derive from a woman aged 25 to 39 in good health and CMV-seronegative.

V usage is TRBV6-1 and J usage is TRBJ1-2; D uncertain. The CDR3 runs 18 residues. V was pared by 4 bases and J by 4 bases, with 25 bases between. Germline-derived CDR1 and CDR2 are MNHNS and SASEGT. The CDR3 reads CASSALPGRGGLSYGYTF. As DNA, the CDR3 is TGTGCCAGCAGTGCTCTACCAGGACGGGGTGGACTAAGCTATGGCTACACCTTC.

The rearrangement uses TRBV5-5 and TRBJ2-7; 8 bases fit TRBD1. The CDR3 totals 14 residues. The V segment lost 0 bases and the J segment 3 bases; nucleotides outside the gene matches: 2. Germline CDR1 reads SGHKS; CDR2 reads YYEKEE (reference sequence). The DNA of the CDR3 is TGTGCCAGCAGCTTGGGACAGGGGTACTACGAGCAGTACTTC. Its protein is CASSLGQGYYEQYF.

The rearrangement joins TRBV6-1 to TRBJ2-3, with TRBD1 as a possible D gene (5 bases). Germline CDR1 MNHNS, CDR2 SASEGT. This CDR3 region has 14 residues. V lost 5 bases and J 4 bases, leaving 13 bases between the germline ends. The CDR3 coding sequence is TGTGCCAGCAGTCGTAAGACAGCTCCAGATACGCAGTATTTT. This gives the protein CASSRKTAPDTQYF.

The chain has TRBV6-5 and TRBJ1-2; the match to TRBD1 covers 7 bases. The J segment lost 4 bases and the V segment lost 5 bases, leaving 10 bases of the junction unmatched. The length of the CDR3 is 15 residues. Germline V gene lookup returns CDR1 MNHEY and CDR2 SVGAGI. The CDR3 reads CASSTRNGQAYGYTF. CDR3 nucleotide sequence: TGTGCCAGCAGTACGAGAAACGGACAGGCCTATGGCTACACCTTC.

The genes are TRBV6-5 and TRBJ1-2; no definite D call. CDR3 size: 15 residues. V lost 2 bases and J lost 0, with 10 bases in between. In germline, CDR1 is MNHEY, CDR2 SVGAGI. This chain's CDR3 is CASSYAGITNYGYTF. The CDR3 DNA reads TGTGCCAGCAGTTACGCCGGGATTACTAACTATGGCTACACCTTC.

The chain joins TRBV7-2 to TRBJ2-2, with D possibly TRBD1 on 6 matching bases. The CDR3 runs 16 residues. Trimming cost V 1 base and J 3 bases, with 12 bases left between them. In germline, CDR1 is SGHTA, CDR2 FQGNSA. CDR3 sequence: CASSLGSGVDTGELFF. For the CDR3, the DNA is TGTGCCAGCAGCTTAGGGTCAGGGGTGGACACCGGGGAGCTGTTTTTT.

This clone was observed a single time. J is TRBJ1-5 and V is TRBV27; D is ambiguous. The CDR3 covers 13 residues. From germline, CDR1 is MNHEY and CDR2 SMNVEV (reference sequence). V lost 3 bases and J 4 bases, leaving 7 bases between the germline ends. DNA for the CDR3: TGTGCCAGCAGTTTTTGGGCTAATCAGCCCCAGCATTTT. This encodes CASSFWANQPQHF.

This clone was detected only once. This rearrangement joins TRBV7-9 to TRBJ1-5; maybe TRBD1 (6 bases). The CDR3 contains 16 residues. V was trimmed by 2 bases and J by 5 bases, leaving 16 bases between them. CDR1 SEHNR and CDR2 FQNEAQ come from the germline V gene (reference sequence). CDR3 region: CASSLWGAGDHQPQHF. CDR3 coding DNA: TGTGCCAGCAGCTTATGGGGGGCGGGGGATCATCAGCCCCAGCATTTT.

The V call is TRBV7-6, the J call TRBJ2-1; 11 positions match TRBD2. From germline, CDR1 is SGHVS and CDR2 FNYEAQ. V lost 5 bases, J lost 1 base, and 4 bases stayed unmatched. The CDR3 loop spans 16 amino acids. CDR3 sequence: CASSLTSGVSYNEQFF. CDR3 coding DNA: TGTGCCAGCAGCCTGACTAGCGGGGTTTCCTACAATGAGCAGTTCTTC.

The CDR3 DNA sequence: TGTGCCAGCAGCGTTGCCGGGACAGCCTACAATCAGCCCCAGCATTTT. Encoded protein: CASSVAGTAYNQPQHF. The gene calls are TRBV5-6 and TRBJ1-5, with 7 positions matching TRBD1. The CDR3 is made up of 16 amino acids. V trimming: 4 bases; J trimming: 3 bases; junction bases outside the gene matches: 10. The germline gives CDR1 SGHDT, CDR2 YYEEEE.

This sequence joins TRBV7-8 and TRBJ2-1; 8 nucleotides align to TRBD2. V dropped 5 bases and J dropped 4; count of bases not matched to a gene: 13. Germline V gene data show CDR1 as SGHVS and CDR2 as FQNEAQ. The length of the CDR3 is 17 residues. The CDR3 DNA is TGTGCCAGCAGCCCAGCCGTCGGCGGGGGGTATTACAATGAGCAGTTCTTC. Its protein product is CASSPAVGGGYYNEQFF.

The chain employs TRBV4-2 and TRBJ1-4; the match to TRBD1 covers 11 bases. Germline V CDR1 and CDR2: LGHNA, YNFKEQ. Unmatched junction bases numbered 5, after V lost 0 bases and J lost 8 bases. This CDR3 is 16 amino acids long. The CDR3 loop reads CASSQDVGQGAEKLFF. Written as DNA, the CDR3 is TGTGCCAGCAGCCAAGATGTCGGACAGGGGGCCGAAAAACTGTTTTTT.

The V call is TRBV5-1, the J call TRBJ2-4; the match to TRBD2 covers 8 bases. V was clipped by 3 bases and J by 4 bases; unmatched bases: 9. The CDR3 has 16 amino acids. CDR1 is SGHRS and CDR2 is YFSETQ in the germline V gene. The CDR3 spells CASSSLVAGQKNIQYF. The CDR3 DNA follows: TGCGCCAGCAGCTCCCTAGTAGCGGGGCAAAAAAACATTCAGTACTTC.

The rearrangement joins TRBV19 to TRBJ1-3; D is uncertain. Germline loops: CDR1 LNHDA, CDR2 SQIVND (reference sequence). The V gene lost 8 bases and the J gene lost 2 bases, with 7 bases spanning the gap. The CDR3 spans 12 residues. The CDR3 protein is CASPRAGNTIYF. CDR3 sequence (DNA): TGTGCCAGTCCACGGGCTGGAAACACCATATATTTT.

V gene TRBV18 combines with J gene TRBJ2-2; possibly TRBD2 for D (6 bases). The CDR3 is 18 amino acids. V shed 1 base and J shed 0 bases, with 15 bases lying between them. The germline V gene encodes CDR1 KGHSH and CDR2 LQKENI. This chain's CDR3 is CASSPRHGGPANTGELFF. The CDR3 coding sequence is TGTGCCAGCTCACCACGACACGGAGGGCCGGCGAACACCGGGGAGCTGTTTTTT.

The DNA for the CDR3 is TGTGCCGCCGGGACACCGGCGGGCTACACCTTC. Its translation is CAAGTPAGYTF. V and J are TRBV10-3 and TRBJ1-2, with D tentatively TRBD1 (6 bases). CDR3 length: 11 amino acids. Trimming shortened V by 11 bases and J by 8 bases, and 15 bases separated the two germline ends. Germline V gene data show CDR1 as ENHRY and CDR2 as SYGVKD.

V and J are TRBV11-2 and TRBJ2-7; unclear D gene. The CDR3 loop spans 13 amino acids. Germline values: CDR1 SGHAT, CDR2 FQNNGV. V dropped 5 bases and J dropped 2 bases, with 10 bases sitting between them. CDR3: CASSNDIAYEQYF. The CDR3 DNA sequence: TGTGCCAGCAGCAACGACATAGCCTACGAGCAGTACTTC.

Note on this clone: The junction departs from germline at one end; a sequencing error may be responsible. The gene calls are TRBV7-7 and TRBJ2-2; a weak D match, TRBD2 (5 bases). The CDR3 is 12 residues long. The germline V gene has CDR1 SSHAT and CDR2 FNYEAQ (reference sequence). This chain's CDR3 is CASSDRGGELFF. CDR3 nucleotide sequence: TGTGCTAGCAGCGACCGCGGAGGAGAGCTGTTTTTT. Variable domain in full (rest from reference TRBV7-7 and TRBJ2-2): GAGVSQSPRYKVTKRGQDVTLRCDPISSHATLYWYQQALGQGPEFLTYFNYEAQPDKSGLPSDRFSAERPEGSISTLTIQRTEQRDSAMYRCASSDRGGELFFGEGSRLTVL.

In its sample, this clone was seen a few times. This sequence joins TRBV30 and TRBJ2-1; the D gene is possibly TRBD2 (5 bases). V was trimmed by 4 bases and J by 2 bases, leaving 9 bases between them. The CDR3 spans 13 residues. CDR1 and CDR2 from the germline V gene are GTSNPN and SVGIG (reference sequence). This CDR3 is CAWKKRTYNEQFF. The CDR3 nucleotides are TGTGCCTGGAAGAAGCGGACCTACAATGAGCAGTTCTTC. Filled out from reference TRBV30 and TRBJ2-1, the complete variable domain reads SQTIHQWPATLVQPVGSPLSLECTVEGTSNPNLYWYRQAAGRGLQLLFYSVGIGQISSEVPQNLSASRPQDRQFILSSKKLLLSDSGFYLCAWKKRTYNEQFFGPGTRLTVL.

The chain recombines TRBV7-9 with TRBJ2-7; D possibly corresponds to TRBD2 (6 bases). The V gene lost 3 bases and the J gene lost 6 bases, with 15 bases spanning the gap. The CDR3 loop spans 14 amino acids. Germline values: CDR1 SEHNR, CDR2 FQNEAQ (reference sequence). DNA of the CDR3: TGTGCCAGCAGCTTGTCGGGGGTTGGTGGCGAGCAGTACTTC. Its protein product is CASSLSGVGGEQYF.